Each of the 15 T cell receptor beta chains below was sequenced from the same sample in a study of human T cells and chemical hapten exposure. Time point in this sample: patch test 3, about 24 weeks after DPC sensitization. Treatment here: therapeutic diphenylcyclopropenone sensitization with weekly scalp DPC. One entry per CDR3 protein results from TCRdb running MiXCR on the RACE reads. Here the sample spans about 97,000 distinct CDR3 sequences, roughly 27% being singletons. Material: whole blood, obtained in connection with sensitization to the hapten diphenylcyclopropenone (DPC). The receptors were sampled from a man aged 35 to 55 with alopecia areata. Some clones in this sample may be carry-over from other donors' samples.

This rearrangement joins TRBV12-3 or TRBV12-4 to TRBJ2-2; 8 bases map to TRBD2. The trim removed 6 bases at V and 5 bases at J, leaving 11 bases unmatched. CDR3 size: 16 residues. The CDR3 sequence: CASRSAGEVGTGELFF. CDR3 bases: TGTGCCAGCAGGTCAGCGGGAGAGGTCGGAACCGGGGAGCTGTTTTTT.

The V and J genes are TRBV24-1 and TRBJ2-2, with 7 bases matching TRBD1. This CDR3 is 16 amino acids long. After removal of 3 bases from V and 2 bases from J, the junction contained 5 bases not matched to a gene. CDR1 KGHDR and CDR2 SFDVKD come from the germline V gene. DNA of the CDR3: TGTGCCACCAGTGATAGGGACAGCCTAAACACCGGGGAGCTGTTTTTT. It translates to CATSDRDSLNTGELFF.

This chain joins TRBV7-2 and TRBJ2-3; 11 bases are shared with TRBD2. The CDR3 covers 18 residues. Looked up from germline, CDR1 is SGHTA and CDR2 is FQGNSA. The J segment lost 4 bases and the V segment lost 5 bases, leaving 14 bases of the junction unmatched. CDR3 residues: CASSTYRLAGLPADTQYF. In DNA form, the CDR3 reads TGTGCCAGCAGCACCTACCGACTAGCGGGGCTCCCAGCAGATACGCAGTATTTT.

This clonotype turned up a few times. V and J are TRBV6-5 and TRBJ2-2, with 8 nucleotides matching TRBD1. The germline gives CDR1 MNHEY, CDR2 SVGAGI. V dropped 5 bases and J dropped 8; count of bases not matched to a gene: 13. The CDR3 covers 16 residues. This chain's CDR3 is CASSQPRQGKKGELFF. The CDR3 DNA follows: TGTGCCAGCAGTCAGCCGCGACAGGGGAAAAAAGGGGAGCTGTTTTTT.

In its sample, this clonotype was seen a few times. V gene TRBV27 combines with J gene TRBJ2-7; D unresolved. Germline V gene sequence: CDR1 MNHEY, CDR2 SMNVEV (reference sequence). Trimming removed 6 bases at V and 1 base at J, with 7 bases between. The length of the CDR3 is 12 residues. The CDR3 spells CASRGRSYEQYF. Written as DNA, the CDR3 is TGTGCCAGCAGAGGGCGGTCCTACGAGCAGTACTTC.

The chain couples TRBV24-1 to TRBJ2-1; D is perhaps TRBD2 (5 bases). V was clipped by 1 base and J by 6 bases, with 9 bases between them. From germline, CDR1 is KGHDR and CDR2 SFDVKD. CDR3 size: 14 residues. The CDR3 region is CATSDLWGANEQFF. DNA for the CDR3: TGTGCCACCAGTGATTTATGGGGAGCCAATGAGCAGTTCTTC.

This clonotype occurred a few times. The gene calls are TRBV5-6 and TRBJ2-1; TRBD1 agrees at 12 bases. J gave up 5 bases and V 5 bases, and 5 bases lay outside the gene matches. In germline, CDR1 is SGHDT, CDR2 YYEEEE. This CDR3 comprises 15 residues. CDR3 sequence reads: CASRRGDRGHNEQFF. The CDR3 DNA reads TGTGCCAGCAGGAGGGGGGACAGGGGGCACAATGAGCAGTTCTTC.

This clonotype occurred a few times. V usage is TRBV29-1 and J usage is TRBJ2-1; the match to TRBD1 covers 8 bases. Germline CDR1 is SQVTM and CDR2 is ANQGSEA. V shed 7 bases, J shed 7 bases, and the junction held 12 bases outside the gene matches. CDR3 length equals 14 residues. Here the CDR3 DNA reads TGCAGCGCCCCGCCGGGACAGGCGGTTAATGAGCAGTTCTTC. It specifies CSAPPGQAVNEQFF.

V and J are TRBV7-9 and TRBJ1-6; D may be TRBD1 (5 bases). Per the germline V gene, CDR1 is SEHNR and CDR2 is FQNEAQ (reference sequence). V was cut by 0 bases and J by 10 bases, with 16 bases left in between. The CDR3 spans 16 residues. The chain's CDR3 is CASSLAPQGERSPLHF. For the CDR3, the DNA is TGTGCCAGCAGCTTAGCCCCCCAAGGGGAACGATCACCCCTCCACTTT.

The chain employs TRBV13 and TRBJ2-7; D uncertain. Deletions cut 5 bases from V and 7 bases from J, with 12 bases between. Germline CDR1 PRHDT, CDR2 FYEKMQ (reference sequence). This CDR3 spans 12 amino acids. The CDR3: CASSPHKGEQYF. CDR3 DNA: TGTGCCAGCAGCCCTCACAAGGGAGAGCAGTACTTC. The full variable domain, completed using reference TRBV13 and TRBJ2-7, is AAGVIQSPRHLIKEKRETATLKCYPIPRHDTVYWYQQGPGQDPQFLISFYEKMQSDKGSIPDRFSAQQFSDYHSELNMSSLELGDSALYFCASSPHKGEQYFGPGTRLTVT.

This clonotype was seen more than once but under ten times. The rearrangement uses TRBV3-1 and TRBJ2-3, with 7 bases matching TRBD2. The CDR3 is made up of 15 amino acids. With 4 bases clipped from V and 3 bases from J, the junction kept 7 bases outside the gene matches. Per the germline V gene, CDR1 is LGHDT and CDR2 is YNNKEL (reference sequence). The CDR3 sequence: CASSPSGIGTDTQYF. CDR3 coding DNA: TGTGCCAGCAGCCCGAGCGGGATAGGGACAGATACGCAGTATTTT.

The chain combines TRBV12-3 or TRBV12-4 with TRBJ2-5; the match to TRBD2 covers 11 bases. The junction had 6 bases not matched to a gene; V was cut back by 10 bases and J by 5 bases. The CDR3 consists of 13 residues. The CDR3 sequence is CATSLAGVETQYF. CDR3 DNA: TGTGCCACCTCACTAGCGGGAGTGGAGACCCAGTACTTC.

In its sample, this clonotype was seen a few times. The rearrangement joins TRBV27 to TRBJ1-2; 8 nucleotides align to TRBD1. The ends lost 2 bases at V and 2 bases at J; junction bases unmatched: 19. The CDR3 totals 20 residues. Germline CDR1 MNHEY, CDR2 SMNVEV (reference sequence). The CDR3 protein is CASSLVPPPAGWTGNYGYTF. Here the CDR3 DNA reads TGTGCCAGCAGTTTAGTACCCCCCCCCGCAGGCTGGACAGGGAACTATGGCTACACCTTC.

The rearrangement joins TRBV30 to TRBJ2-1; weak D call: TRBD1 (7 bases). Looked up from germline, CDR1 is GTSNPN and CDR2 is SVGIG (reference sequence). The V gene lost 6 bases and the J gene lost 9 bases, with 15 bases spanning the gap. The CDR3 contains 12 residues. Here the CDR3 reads CACQGGDAEQFF. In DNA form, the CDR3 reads TGTGCCTGTCAGGGGGGCGACGCTGAGCAGTTCTTC.

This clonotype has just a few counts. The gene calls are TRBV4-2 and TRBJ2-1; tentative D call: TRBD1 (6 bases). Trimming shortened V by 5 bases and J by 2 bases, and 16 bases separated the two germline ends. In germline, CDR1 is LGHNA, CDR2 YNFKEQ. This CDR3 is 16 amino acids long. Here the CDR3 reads CASSETTGDTYNEQFF. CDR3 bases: TGTGCCAGCAGCGAAACAACCGGGGACACCTACAATGAGCAGTTCTTC.